The 20 T cell receptor beta chains below come from one sample, sequenced in a study of human T cells and chemical hapten exposure. TCRdb independently ran MiXCR on the RACE reads; one entry per CDR3 protein. The sample has approximately 59,000 distinct CDR3 sequences, under 7.5% seen once. Stated time point: healthy volunteer bleed at 6 weeks. The template was total RNA from unfractionated whole blood. The sequenced material came from whole blood. Receptors originate from a female donor in good health. Some clones in this sample may be carry-over from other donors' samples.

This clonotype was seen ten or more times. This chain connects TRBV6-1 to TRBJ1-4; no reliable D call. Per germline, CDR1 MNHNS and CDR2 SASEGT. V shed 3 bases and J shed 9 bases, with 14 bases lying between them. The CDR3 spans 14 residues. CDR3 DNA: TGTGCCAGCAGTGATGATTTTGTGCGGAAAAAACTGTTTTTT. The encoded protein is CASSDDFVRKKLFF.

The rearrangement joins TRBV28 to TRBJ2-4; D is possibly TRBD2 (5 bases). Germline V gene data show CDR1 as MDHEN and CDR2 as SYDVKM. Between the trimmed V and J ends, which lost 10 bases and 8 bases, there was a span of 15 bases. The CDR3 is 12 amino acids. CDR3 region: CATSTAGDIQYF. CDR3 coding DNA: TGTGCCACCTCGACCGCGGGCGACATTCAGTACTTC. Drawing the rest from reference TRBV28 and TRBJ2-4, the complete variable domain is DVKVTQSSRYLVKRTGEKVFLECVQDMDHENMFWYRQDPGLGLRLIYFSYDVKMKEKGDIPEGYSVSREKKERFSLILESASTNQTSMYLCATSTAGDIQYFGAGTRLSVL.

This clonotype was counted ten times or more. The chain combines TRBV5-6 with TRBJ1-2; D unresolved. This CDR3 has 12 amino acids. The V end was cut by 7 bases, the J end by 10 bases, with 17 bases between. Germline CDR1 and CDR2: SGHDT and YYEEEE. The CDR3 reads CASRAMGENYTF. The CDR3 nucleotides read TGTGCCAGCCGAGCCATGGGAGAAAACTACACCTTC.

This chain connects TRBV6-5 to TRBJ2-7; 7 bases align to TRBD1. The CDR3 consists of 15 residues. V dropped 2 bases and J dropped 3; count of bases not matched to a gene: 7. The germline gives CDR1 MNHEY, CDR2 SVGAGI. The DNA of the CDR3 is TGTGCCAGCAGTTACGATCCGGGACAGCTCTACGAGCAGTACTTC. Protein: CASSYDPGQLYEQYF.

There are many counts of this clonotype. This chain connects TRBV2 to TRBJ1-3; D gene ambiguous. Germline CDR1 SNHLY, CDR2 FYNNEI. The ends were cut back, 3 bases at V and 0 bases at J, with 6 bases in the middle. There are 14 residues in the CDR3. The CDR3 nucleotides read TGTGCCAGCAGTGAGGACTCCTCTGGAAACACCATATATTTT. Protein sequence: CASSEDSSGNTIYF.

Only a few counts were recorded for this clonotype. V is TRBV28 and J is TRBJ2-2; D might be TRBD2 (5 bases). Trimming pared 5 bases from V and 5 bases from J, leaving 12 bases between. The germline gives CDR1 MDHEN, CDR2 SYDVKM. The CDR3 extends over 14 amino acids. CDR3 coding DNA: TGTGCCAGCAGTGGATTCGGACTTACCGGGGAGCTGTTTTTT. Translation: CASSGFGLTGELFF.

This clonotype was picked up a small number of times. The chain uses TRBV27 and TRBJ2-3; a possible D gene is TRBD1 (6 bases). Trimming pared 3 bases from V and 4 bases from J, leaving 11 bases between. This CDR3 has 14 amino acids. The germline V gene encodes CDR1 MNHEY and CDR2 SMNVEV (reference sequence). The CDR3 region is CASSFKGVADTQYF. The CDR3 coding sequence is TGTGCCAGCAGTTTTAAGGGGGTGGCAGATACGCAGTATTTT.

The J gene is TRBJ1-2, the V gene TRBV20-1; TRBD1 might be the D (6 bases). Trimming removed 1 base at V and 4 bases at J, with 13 bases between. The CDR3 contains 14 residues. CDR1 and CDR2 (germline): DFQATT, SNEGSKA (reference sequence). Here the CDR3 DNA reads TGCAGTGCTAGAGGCTCAACAGGGCGCTATGGCTACACCTTC. This encodes CSARGSTGRYGYTF.

At least ten counts were recorded for this clonotype. The V call is TRBV12-3 or TRBV12-4, the J call TRBJ1-1; D not resolved. The CDR3 spans 15 residues. Trimming removed 5 bases from V and 1 base from J, with 14 bases in between. The DNA of the CDR3 is TGTGCCAGCAGTCCCCTCTCGACAACGAACACTGAAGCTTTCTTT. Encoded protein: CASSPLSTTNTEAFF.

This clonotype was seen only a few times. The genes are TRBV7-6 and TRBJ1-2; TRBD1 matches 9 bases. CDR1 and CDR2 (germline): SGHVS, FNYEAQ. The trim removed 4 bases at V and 2 bases at J, leaving 8 bases unmatched. CDR3 length: 16 amino acids. CDR3: CASSSMNRGQNYGYTF. CDR3 sequence (DNA): TGTGCCAGCAGCTCCATGAACAGGGGGCAGAACTATGGCTACACCTTC.

This clonotype has at least ten counts. The chain recombines TRBV19 with TRBJ2-2; 7 bases are a match to TRBD1. This CDR3 is built from 16 residues. Germline V gene sequence: CDR1 LNHDA, CDR2 SQIVND (reference sequence). V dropped 4 bases and J dropped 1; count of bases not matched to a gene: 6. The CDR3 spells CASSRGGGLNTGELFF. The CDR3 bases are TGTGCCAGTAGTAGAGGGGGCGGTTTGAACACCGGGGAGCTGTTTTTT.

Ten or more counts support this clonotype. The genes are TRBV12-3 or TRBV12-4 and TRBJ1-2; TRBD1 agrees at 7 bases. The CDR3 length is 15 residues. The V segment lost 3 bases and the J segment 7 bases; nucleotides outside the gene matches: 11. The CDR3 loop reads CASSFEAGGRSGYTF. CDR3 DNA sequence: TGTGCCAGCAGTTTCGAGGCAGGGGGTAGATCTGGCTACACCTTC.

The table lists this clonotype with many counts. The rearrangement links TRBV5-1 to TRBJ1-2; 7 nucleotides match TRBD1. Germline CDR1 and CDR2: SGHRS and YFSETQ. J gave up 5 bases and V 2 bases, and 12 bases lay outside the gene matches. This CDR3 region has 16 residues. The CDR3 nucleotides are TGCGCCAGCAGCTTTGACGGGACAGTAGGGCGATATGGCTACACCTTC. The encoded protein is CASSFDGTVGRYGYTF.

This clonotype has at least ten counts. The CDR3 protein is CASSPPPGQGPREYGYTF. CDR3 coding DNA: TGTGCCAGCAGTCCACCACCGGGACAGGGGCCAAGAGAATATGGCTACACCTTC. The chain has TRBV12-3 or TRBV12-4 and TRBJ1-2; 10 nucleotides line up with TRBD1. This CDR3 contains 18 residues. With V trimmed by 5 bases and J by 5 bases, 17 bases remained unmatched.

In this sample, this clonotype turned up many times. V usage is TRBV6-4 and J usage is TRBJ1-1; D is ambiguous. V shed 3 bases and J shed 0 bases, with 5 bases lying between them. The germline CDR1 and CDR2 sequences are MRHNA and SNTAGT. The CDR3 consists of 13 residues. CDR3 DNA sequence: TGTGCCAGCAGTGAGGCTCTGAACACTGAAGCTTTCTTT. It is translated as CASSEALNTEAFF.

The table lists this clonotype with a few counts. The chain has TRBV10-3 and TRBJ1-1, with D tentatively TRBD1 (6 bases). Trimming cost V 4 bases and J 0 bases, with 9 bases left between them. This CDR3 spans 14 amino acids. The V gene's germline CDR1 is ENHRY and CDR2 SYGVKD. The CDR3: CAISGSGVNTEAFF. The CDR3 nucleotides are TGTGCCATCAGTGGGTCAGGGGTGAACACTGAAGCTTTCTTT.

The sample holds many counts of this clonotype. The chain recombines TRBV19 with TRBJ1-2; perhaps TRBD1 as D (5 bases). The germline V gene encodes CDR1 LNHDA and CDR2 SQIVND (reference sequence). The CDR3 spans 14 residues. Deletions cut 6 bases from V and 0 bases from J, with 11 bases between. CDR3: CASSRQNTNYGYTF. The CDR3, as DNA: TGTGCCAGTAGCCGACAGAATACTAACTATGGCTACACCTTC. The full variable domain, rest sourced from reference TRBV19 and TRBJ1-2, is DGGITQSPKYLFRKEGQNVTLSCEQNLNHDAMYWYRQDPGQGLRLIYYSQIVNDFQKGDIAEGYSVSREKKESFPLTVTSAQKNPTAFYLCASSRQNTNYGYTFGSGTRLTVV.

This clonotype appeared many times. The chain links TRBV12-3 or TRBV12-4 to TRBJ1-4; 9 nucleotides line up with TRBD1. V lost 6 bases and J lost 6; bases outside the gene matches: 2. The CDR3 spans 13 residues. CDR3 residues: CASRGQGHEKLFF. CDR3 DNA sequence: TGTGCCAGCAGGGGACAGGGCCATGAAAAACTGTTTTTT.

This clonotype turned up a few times. The V call is TRBV20-1, the J call TRBJ2-3, with 7 bases lining up with TRBD2. Germline V lookup: CDR1 DFQATT, CDR2 SNEGSKA (reference sequence). This CDR3 region has 15 residues. J was trimmed by 3 bases and V by 0 bases; bases with no gene match: 6. CDR3 nucleotides: TGCAGTGCTAGAGATTGGCGCGGGAGTACAGATACGCAGTATTTT. It yields the protein CSARDWRGSTDTQYF.

The chain has TRBV5-6 and TRBJ1-1, with D uncertain. The CDR3 length is 16 residues. Trimming removed 0 bases from V and 1 base from J, with 13 bases in between. Germline V gene sequence: CDR1 SGHDT, CDR2 YYEEEE. For the CDR3, the DNA is TGTGCCAGCAGCTTGGGGGTTGGGCGGACGAACACTGAAGCTTTCTTT. Its protein product is CASSLGVGRTNTEAFF.